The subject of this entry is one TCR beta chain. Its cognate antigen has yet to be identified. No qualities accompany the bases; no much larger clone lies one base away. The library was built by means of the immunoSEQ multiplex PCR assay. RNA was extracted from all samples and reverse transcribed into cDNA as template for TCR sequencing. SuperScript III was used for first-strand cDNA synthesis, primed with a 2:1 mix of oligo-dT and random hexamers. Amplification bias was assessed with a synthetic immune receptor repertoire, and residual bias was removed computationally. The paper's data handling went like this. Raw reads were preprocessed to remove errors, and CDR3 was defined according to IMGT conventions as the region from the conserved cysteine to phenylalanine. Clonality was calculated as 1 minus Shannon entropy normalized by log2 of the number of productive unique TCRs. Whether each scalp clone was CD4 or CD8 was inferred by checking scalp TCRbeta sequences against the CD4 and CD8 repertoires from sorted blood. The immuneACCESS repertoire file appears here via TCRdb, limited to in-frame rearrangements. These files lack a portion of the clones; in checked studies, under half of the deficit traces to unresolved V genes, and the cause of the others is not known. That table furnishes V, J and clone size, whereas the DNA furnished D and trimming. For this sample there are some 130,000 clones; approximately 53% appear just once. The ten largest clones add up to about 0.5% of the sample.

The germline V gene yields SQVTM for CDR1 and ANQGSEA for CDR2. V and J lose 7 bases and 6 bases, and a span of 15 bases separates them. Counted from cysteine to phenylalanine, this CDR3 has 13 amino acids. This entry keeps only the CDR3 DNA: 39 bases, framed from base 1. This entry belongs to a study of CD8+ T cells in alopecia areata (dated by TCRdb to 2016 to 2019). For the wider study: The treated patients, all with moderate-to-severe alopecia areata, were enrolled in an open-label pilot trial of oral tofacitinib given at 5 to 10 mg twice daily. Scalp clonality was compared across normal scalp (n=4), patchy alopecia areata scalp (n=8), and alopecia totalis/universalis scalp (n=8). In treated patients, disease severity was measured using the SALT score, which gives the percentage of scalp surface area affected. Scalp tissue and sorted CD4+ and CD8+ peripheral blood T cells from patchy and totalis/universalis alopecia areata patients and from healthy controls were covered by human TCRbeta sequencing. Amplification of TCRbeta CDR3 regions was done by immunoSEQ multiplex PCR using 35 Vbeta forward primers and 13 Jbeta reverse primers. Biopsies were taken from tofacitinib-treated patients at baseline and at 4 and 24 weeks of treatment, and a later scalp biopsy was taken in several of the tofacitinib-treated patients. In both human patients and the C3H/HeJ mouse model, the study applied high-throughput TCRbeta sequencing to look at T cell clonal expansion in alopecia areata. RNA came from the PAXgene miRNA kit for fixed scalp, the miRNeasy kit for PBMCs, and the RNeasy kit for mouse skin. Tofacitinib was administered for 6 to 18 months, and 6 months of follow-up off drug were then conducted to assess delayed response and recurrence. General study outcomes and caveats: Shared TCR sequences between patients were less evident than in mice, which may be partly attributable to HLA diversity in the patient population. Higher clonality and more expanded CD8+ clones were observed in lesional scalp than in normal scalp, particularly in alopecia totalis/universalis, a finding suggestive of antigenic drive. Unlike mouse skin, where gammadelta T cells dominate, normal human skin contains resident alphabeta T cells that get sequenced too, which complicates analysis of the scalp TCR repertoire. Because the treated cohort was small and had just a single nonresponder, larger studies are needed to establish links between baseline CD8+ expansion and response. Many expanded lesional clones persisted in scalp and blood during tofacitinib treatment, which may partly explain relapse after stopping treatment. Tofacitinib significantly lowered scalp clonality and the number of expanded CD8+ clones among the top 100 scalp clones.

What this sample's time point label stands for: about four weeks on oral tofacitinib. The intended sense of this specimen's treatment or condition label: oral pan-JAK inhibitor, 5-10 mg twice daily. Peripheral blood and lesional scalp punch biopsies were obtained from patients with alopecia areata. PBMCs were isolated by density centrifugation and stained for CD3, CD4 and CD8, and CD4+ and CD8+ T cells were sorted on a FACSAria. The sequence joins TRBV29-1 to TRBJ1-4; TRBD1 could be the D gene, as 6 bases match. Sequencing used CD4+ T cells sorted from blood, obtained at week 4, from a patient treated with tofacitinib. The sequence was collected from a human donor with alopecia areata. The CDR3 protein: CSARDTGDEKLFF. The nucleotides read TGCAGCGCCCGGGACACCGGTGATGAAAAACTGTTTTTT.